This TCR beta chain derives from a study of follicular helper T cells after annual influenza vaccination. The CDR3 loop spans 14 amino acids. With 7 bases removed from V and 1 base from J, the gap between germline ends came to 16 bases. Germline-derived CDR1 and CDR2 are SQVTM and ANQGSEA. TCRB sequencing was done at Survey resolution level. Sequencing was performed with immunoSEQ multiplex PCR; in TCRdb, only in-frame clones are kept and a portion is missing. This table has approximately 10,000 clones, roughly 80% appearing once. Time point given: 2015-2016 season, pre-vaccination. Sorted blood CD4 subsets were sequenced before and after adults received seasonal inactivated influenza vaccine. Between about 40 and 100 mL of blood was drawn per time point.

The clonotype originates from an adult who received the influenza vaccine. The specimen comprised CXCR5+ CD38- circulating T follicular helper cells from blood, sampled on the day of influenza vaccination. Subset reported: circulating Tfh, non-naive CD4+CXCR5+PD-1+ (ICOS+CD38+ or ICOS-CD38-). V gene TRBV29-1 combines with J gene TRBJ1-1, with D possibly being TRBD1 (5 bases). CDR3 DNA sequence: TGCAGCGGGATTTGGGGGACGGGGAACACTGAAGCTTTCTTT. Translated, it gives CSGIWGTGNTEAFF. Full variable domain (outside the CDR3, taken from reference TRBV29-1 and TRBJ1-1): SAVISQKPSRDICQRGTSLTIQCQVDSQVTMMFWYRQQPGQSLTLIATANQGSEATYESGFVIDKFPISRPNLTFSTLTVSNMSPEDSSIYLCSGIWGTGNTEAFFGQGTRLTVV.